These 19 T cell receptor beta chains share one sample of origin, sequenced in a study of cytotoxic CD8 clonotypes in ibrutinib-treated CLL. Sequenced by immunoSEQ multiplex PCR; TCRdb stores in-frame clones only, minus some. Among about 18,000 clones, about 86% were seen once, and the ten largest hold approximately 17%. Sequences were derived from PBMCs, sampled before ibrutinib treatment. These receptors were taken from a human donor with chronic lymphocytic leukemia.

The chain links TRBV28 to TRBJ2-7; no firm D call. Germline V CDR1 and CDR2: MDHEN, SYDVKM. The CDR3 length is 11 residues. Trimming shortened V by 8 bases and J by 1 base, and 6 bases separated the two germline ends. In nucleotides, the CDR3 is TGTGCCAGCGGGTATTCCTACGAGCAGTACTTC. This codes for CASGYSYEQYF.

This chain uses TRBV11-2 with TRBJ1-2, with D possibly TRBD1 on 6 matching bases. The CDR3 covers 14 residues. V was pared by 1 base and J by 8 bases, with 14 bases between. The germline V gene has CDR1 SGHAT and CDR2 FQNNGV. The CDR3 spells CASSLARQGQGYTF. The CDR3 region has the DNA TGTGCCAGCAGCTTAGCGCGTCAGGGGCAAGGCTACACCTTC.

The CDR3 here is CAPQDLGRQFF. The CDR3 DNA sequence: TGTGCCCCCCAGGACCTCGGACGGCAGTTCTTC. The V and J genes are TRBV2 and TRBJ2-1; D remains unclear. Trimming pared 11 bases from V and 12 bases from J, leaving 17 bases between. This CDR3 has 11 residues. CDR1 is SNHLY, CDR2 FYNNEI, per germline.

This chain connects TRBV5-4 to TRBJ1-3; D call uncertain. The CDR3 is made up of 14 amino acids. The germline V gene has CDR1 SGHNT and CDR2 YYREEE (reference sequence). V lost 0 bases and J lost 4, with 8 bases in between. CDR3 coding DNA: TGTGCCAGCAGCTTGGAGGCAGTAGGAAACACCATATATTTT. Translation gives CASSLEAVGNTIYF.

The gene calls are TRBV7-9 and TRBJ2-7, with D unresolved. Trimming removed 4 bases at V and 7 bases at J, with 23 bases between. The CDR3 spans 16 residues. The V gene's germline CDR1 is SEHNR and CDR2 FQNEAQ (reference sequence). Here the CDR3 DNA reads TGTGCCAGCAGCTGGTCCGGTTCGAGCTCCCCGAGTGAGCAGTACTTC. This translates into CASSWSGSSSPSEQYF.

The rearrangement joins TRBV7-6 to TRBJ2-2, with 9 bases lining up with TRBD1. The CDR3 contains 15 residues. Germline values: CDR1 SGHVS, CDR2 FNYEAQ. V lost 3 bases and J lost 5; bases outside the gene matches: 4. The CDR3 sequence: CASSFGTGHTGELFF. CDR3 DNA: TGTGCCAGCAGCTTCGGGACAGGGCATACCGGGGAGCTGTTTTTT.

This CDR3 is CASSLGQGIDQPQHF. CDR3 nucleotide sequence: TGTGCCAGCAGCTTAGGACAGGGGATCGATCAGCCCCAGCATTTT. V and J are TRBV5-4 and TRBJ1-5, with TRBD1 matching over 9 bases. Germline values: CDR1 SGHNT, CDR2 YYREEE (reference sequence). After removal of 2 bases from V and 5 bases from J, the junction contained 5 bases not matched to a gene. The CDR3 contains 15 residues.

V usage is TRBV11-2 and J usage is TRBJ2-1; 10 bases are a match to TRBD2. Germline V gene lookup returns CDR1 SGHAT and CDR2 FQNNGV. The CDR3 runs 15 residues. V trimming: 5 bases; J trimming: 4 bases; junction bases outside the gene matches: 5. The CDR3 DNA reads TGTGCCAGCAGCCTAGGGACTAGCGCTTACAATGAGCAGTTCTTC. Protein sequence: CASSLGTSAYNEQFF.

This chain uses TRBV5-3 with TRBJ2-1; 11 bases are shared with TRBD2. TRBV5-3 falls under the ORF class, with uncertain function. Trimming removed 4 bases from V and 6 bases from J; junction bases left unmatched: 6. The CDR3 is 15 residues long. As DNA, the CDR3 is TGTGCCAGAAGCCCCGGGACTAGCGGAACCAATGAGCAGTTCTTC. As protein: CARSPGTSGTNEQFF.

The CDR3 reads CASSRREGIGETQYF. The CDR3 region has the DNA TGTGCCAGCTCACGGCGGGAGGGGATTGGAGAGACCCAGTACTTC. V gene TRBV18 combines with J gene TRBJ2-5; TRBD2 agrees at 9 bases. The V gene's germline CDR1 is KGHSH and CDR2 LQKENI. CDR3 size: 15 residues. V was clipped by 4 bases and J by 4 bases; unmatched bases: 7.

This clone was seen a handful of times. The V and J genes are TRBV7-6 and TRBJ2-1; 7 bases map to TRBD2. The CDR3 length is 15 residues. J was trimmed by 4 bases and V by 1 base; bases with no gene match: 4. Germline V CDR1 and CDR2: SGHVS, FNYEAQ. CDR3 region: CASSLEASGYNEQFF. DNA of the CDR3: TGTGCCAGCAGCTTAGAGGCTAGCGGATACAATGAGCAGTTCTTC.

This clone was counted a single time. The chain uses TRBV10-1 and TRBJ2-1; possible D gene TRBD1, 5 bases. V dropped 3 bases and J dropped 3 bases, with 12 bases sitting between them. CDR3 size: 15 residues. The germline V gene encodes CDR1 WNHNN and CDR2 SYGVQD (reference sequence). The CDR3 loop is CASSDGQGFYNEQFF. The CDR3 nucleotides are TGCGCCAGCAGTGATGGGCAGGGTTTCTACAATGAGCAGTTCTTC.

The rearrangement joins TRBV11-2 to TRBJ2-2; perhaps TRBD1 as D (6 bases). CDR3 size: 14 residues. V lost 5 bases and J lost 4, with 11 bases in between. Germline V gives CDR1 SGHAT, CDR2 FQNNGV. CDR3 sequence reads: CASSGTGFTGELFF. CDR3 bases: TGTGCCAGCAGCGGCACAGGGTTCACCGGGGAGCTGTTTTTT.

This clone ranks as medium-sized. The chain links TRBV5-8 to TRBJ1-2; D ambiguous. Germline V lookup: CDR1 SGHTS, CDR2 YDEGEE. CDR3 length equals 14 residues. With 0 bases removed from V and 2 bases from J, the gap between germline ends came to 8 bases. The CDR3 DNA reads TGTGCCAGCAGCTTGGGACGAAGAAACTATGGCTACACCTTC. Translation: CASSLGRRNYGYTF.

This clone is labeled as medium-sized. The chain carries TRBV6-6 and TRBJ1-5; tentative D call: TRBD1 (6 bases). Germline lookup yields CDR1 MNHNY and CDR2 SVGAGI (reference sequence). V was clipped by 6 bases and J by 7 bases, with 13 bases between them. CDR3 size: 13 residues. Here the CDR3 DNA reads TGTGCCAGCAGACCGGACAGTCGGCAGCCCCAGCATTTT. This sequence encodes CASRPDSRQPQHF.

There are a few counts of this clone. The chain is built from TRBV5-1 and TRBJ1-1; a possible D gene is TRBD1 (5 bases). With 2 bases removed from V and 1 base from J, the gap between germline ends came to 6 bases. The CDR3 length is 13 residues. Germline V gene data show CDR1 as SGHRS and CDR2 as YFSETQ. Here the CDR3 reads CASSFGTNTEAFF. For the CDR3, the DNA is TGCGCCAGCAGCTTTGGGACGAACACTGAAGCTTTCTTT.

The chain has TRBV14 and TRBJ2-1; unclear D gene. Germline loops: CDR1 SGHDN, CDR2 FVKESK. This CDR3 is 11 amino acids long. V was clipped by 1 base and J by 10 bases, with 5 bases between them. Written as DNA, the CDR3 is TGTGCCAGCAGCCAAGCGATGGAGCAGTTCTTC. Its translation is CASSQAMEQFF.

The rearrangement uses TRBV6-1 and TRBJ1-5; D is undetermined. Germline CDR1 reads MNHNS; CDR2 reads SASEGT. The CDR3 is 13 residues long. Trimming cost V 6 bases and J 4 bases, with 10 bases left between them. CDR3 bases: TGTGCCAGCAGCATCCAGGCTAATCAGCCCCAGCATTTT. It yields the protein CASSIQANQPQHF.

This clone was found once. This sequence joins TRBV7-3 and TRBJ2-1; perhaps TRBD2 as D (6 bases). V was clipped by 4 bases and J by 2 bases, with 33 bases between them. This CDR3 has 22 residues. Per germline, CDR1 SGHTA and CDR2 FQGTGA. The CDR3 is CASSSYGTVFGGPSRTYNEQFF. The DNA for the CDR3 is TGTGCCAGCAGCTCCTACGGGACCGTCTTCGGAGGGCCGTCGAGGACCTACAATGAGCAGTTCTTC.